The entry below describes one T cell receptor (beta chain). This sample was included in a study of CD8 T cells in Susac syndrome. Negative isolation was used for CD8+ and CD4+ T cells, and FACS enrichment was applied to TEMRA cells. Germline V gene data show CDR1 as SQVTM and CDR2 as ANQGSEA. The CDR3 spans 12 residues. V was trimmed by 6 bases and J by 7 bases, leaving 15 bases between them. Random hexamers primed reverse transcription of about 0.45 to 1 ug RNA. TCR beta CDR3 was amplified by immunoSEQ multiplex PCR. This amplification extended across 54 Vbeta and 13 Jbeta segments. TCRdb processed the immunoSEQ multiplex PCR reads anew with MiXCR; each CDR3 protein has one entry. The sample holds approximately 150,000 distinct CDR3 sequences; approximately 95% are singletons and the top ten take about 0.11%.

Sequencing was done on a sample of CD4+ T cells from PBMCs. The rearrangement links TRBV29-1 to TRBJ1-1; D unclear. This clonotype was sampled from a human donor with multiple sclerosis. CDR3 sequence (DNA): TGCAGCGTGGACGGGATTGGTGGTGAAGCTTTCTTT. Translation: CSVDGIGGEAFF.